This T cell receptor (beta chain) was recorded in a study of T cells after posttransplantation cyclophosphamide. This CDR3 contains 13 residues. The V and J ends lost 3 bases and 2 bases respectively, with 7 bases between them. The germline V gene encodes CDR1 SGHTA and CDR2 FQGNSA. The sample holds a few counts of this clone. Its antigen is currently unknown. Produced via immunoSEQ multiplex PCR; TCRdb's table is partial and in-frame only. This sample carries approximately 41,000 clones, none of them present only once. Study-level results: Later blood repertoires were often dominated by clones from the donor CD8+ memory compartment. Blood and skin or GI T cell repertoires showed limited TRB overlap. Recipient CMV seropositivity and CMV reactivation strongly tracked TRB clonality.

The source is a man aged 50-60 years in good health, CMV-negative, and a related stem cell transplant donor. Sequencing was carried out using PBMCs. The genes are TRBV7-2 and TRBJ1-1; D is undetermined. The CDR3 is CASSFQANTEAFF. As DNA, the CDR3 is TGTGCCAGCAGCTTTCAGGCTAACACTGAAGCTTTCTTT.